This passage covers 22 T cell receptor beta chains from one sample sequenced in a study of cytomegalovirus exposure and HLA in healthy donors (dated by TCRdb to the late 2010s). The method was the immunoSEQ multiplex PCR assay. The multiplex PCR relied on a mix of 60 forward primers for TCR Vbeta segments and 13 reverse primers for TCR Jbeta segments. The table comes from immuneACCESS by way of TCRdb, which keeps in-frame sequences with V and J called. Part of the clones is missing from these tables; in studies checked, under half for an unresolved V gene and the rest for unknown reasons. The sample records some 150,000 clones, around 81% of which are singletons. The ten largest clonotypes hold about 13% of the sample. Source material: PBMCs. The origin of the receptors is a woman aged 45 to 65 in good health and CMV-seronegative.

This sequence joins TRBV6-6 and TRBJ2-5; D is ambiguous. V was pared by 5 bases and J by 5 bases, with 9 bases between. The CDR3 sequence is 12 residues long. CDR1 and CDR2 from the germline V gene are MNHNY and SVGAGI (reference sequence). The CDR3 nucleotides read TGTGCCAGCAGTCCCGGGTTGGAGACCCAGTACTTC. Translation gives CASSPGLETQYF.

The chain links TRBV4-2 to TRBJ1-1, with 11 bases that match TRBD1. With V trimmed by 1 base and J by 4 bases, 2 bases remained unmatched. CDR1 LGHNA and CDR2 YNFKEQ come from the germline V gene. The CDR3 runs 15 residues. The CDR3, as DNA: TGTGCCAGCAGCCAAGTAGGGACAGGGGGCACTGAAGCTTTCTTT. Protein product: CASSQVGTGGTEAFF.

The V gene is TRBV28, the J gene TRBJ2-3; possibly TRBD2 for D (6 bases). Deletions cut 4 bases from V and 1 base from J, with 12 bases between. The CDR3 is 15 amino acids. The germline V gene encodes CDR1 MDHEN and CDR2 SYDVKM. This CDR3 reads CASSSSASGTDTQYF. The CDR3 DNA is TGTGCCAGCAGTTCATCGGCTAGCGGCACAGATACGCAGTATTTT.

The rearrangement links TRBV28 to TRBJ1-1; 8 bases line up with TRBD1. CDR1 MDHEN and CDR2 SYDVKM come from the germline V gene. This CDR3 is 15 amino acids long. The trim removed 5 bases at V and 4 bases at J, leaving 9 bases unmatched. The CDR3: CASSIRDRLLTEAFF. DNA of the CDR3: TGTGCCAGCAGTATCCGGGACAGGTTACTCACTGAAGCTTTCTTT.

V usage is TRBV29-1 and J usage is TRBJ1-2, with TRBD1 identical over 9 bases. The J segment lost 6 bases and the V segment lost 2 bases, leaving 7 bases of the junction unmatched. CDR3 length equals 14 residues. Per germline, CDR1 SQVTM and CDR2 ANQGSEA. This CDR3 reads CSVERDRDRDGYTF. The CDR3 DNA reads TGCAGCGTTGAAAGGGACAGGGATAGGGATGGCTACACCTTC.

The rearrangement links TRBV27 to TRBJ2-1, with D unresolved. CDR3 length: 12 amino acids. From germline, CDR1 is MNHEY and CDR2 SMNVEV (reference sequence). Trimming stripped 8 bases from V and 2 bases from J, with 7 bases between. The CDR3, as DNA: TGTGCCAGCCGAGATACCTACAATGAGCAGTTCTTC. It encodes CASRDTYNEQFF.

This rearrangement joins TRBV30 to TRBJ1-4, with 7 nucleotides matching TRBD1. This CDR3 contains 14 residues. Trimming cost V 0 bases and J 5 bases; bases outside gene matches: 3. Germline values: CDR1 GTSNPN, CDR2 SVGIG (reference sequence). This chain's CDR3 is CAWSVGGGNEKLFF. The CDR3 nucleotides read TGTGCCTGGAGTGTAGGGGGCGGGAATGAAAAACTGTTTTTT.

This rearrangement joins TRBV28 to TRBJ2-5; tentative D call: TRBD2 (6 bases). This CDR3 comprises 16 residues. The V end was cut by 6 bases, the J end by 2 bases, with 19 bases between. Germline V gene lookup returns CDR1 MDHEN and CDR2 SYDVKM. CDR3 in DNA: TGTGCCAGCAGCCCTCCCGGGGGACGGAAGCAAGAGACCCAGTACTTC. Translating gives CASSPPGGRKQETQYF.

The V and J genes are TRBV5-1 and TRBJ2-7, with 9 bases identical to TRBD2. Germline loops: CDR1 SGHRS, CDR2 YFSETQ. The J segment lost 5 bases and the V segment lost 1 base, leaving 4 bases of the junction unmatched. The length of the CDR3 is 14 residues. CDR3 protein: CASSLRAGGDEQYF. CDR3 bases: TGCGCCAGCAGCTTGCGAGCGGGAGGAGACGAGCAGTACTTC.

The chain combines TRBV5-6 with TRBJ1-5, with 7 bases that match TRBD1. From germline, CDR1 is SGHDT and CDR2 YYEEEE. Unmatched junction bases numbered 2, after V lost 1 base and J lost 1 base. The CDR3 is made up of 15 amino acids. In DNA, the CDR3 is TGTGCCAGCAGCTTGACAGGGGTGAGCAATCAGCCCCAGCATTTT. Translation: CASSLTGVSNQPQHF. Based on the CDR3 plus reference TRBV5-6 and TRBJ1-5, the full variable domain is DAGVTQSPTHLIKTRGQQVTLRCSPKSGHDTVSWYQQALGQGPQFIFQYYEEEERQRGNFPDRFSGHQFPNYSSELNVNALLLGDSALYLCASSLTGVSNQPQHFGDGTRLSIL.

V and J are TRBV30 and TRBJ2-1; 9 bases line up with TRBD1. The CDR3 totals 17 residues. Trimming cost V 0 bases and J 7 bases; bases outside gene matches: 13. Germline loops: CDR1 GTSNPN, CDR2 SVGIG (reference sequence). The CDR3 region is CAWSVTISLDRGNEQFF. For the CDR3, the DNA is TGTGCCTGGAGTGTCACGATTAGCCTGGACAGGGGAAATGAGCAGTTCTTC.

This clone was found a few times. The chain combines TRBV4-3 with TRBJ2-3, with 9 bases matching TRBD2. The CDR3 loop spans 15 amino acids. After removal of 5 bases from V and 0 bases from J, the junction contained 3 bases not matched to a gene. Per germline, CDR1 LGHNA and CDR2 YSLEER. CDR3 sequence reads: CASSSTSGSTDTQYF. The CDR3 region has the DNA TGCGCCAGCAGCTCGACTAGCGGTAGCACAGATACGCAGTATTTT.

The chain is built from TRBV27 and TRBJ1-1, with D possibly matching TRBD1 (5 bases). The germline V gene has CDR1 MNHEY and CDR2 SMNVEV (reference sequence). The V gene lost 10 bases and the J gene lost 0 bases, with 21 bases spanning the gap. CDR3 length: 16 amino acids. The CDR3 reads CATKRGGDLLNTEAFF. The CDR3 DNA sequence: TGTGCCACGAAGCGCGGGGGGGACCTTTTGAACACTGAAGCTTTCTTT.

The chain combines TRBV6-4 with TRBJ2-3, with 8 bases fitting TRBD2. Germline assignment: CDR1 MRHNA and CDR2 SNTAGT. This CDR3 is built from 14 residues. V lost 5 bases, J lost 0 bases, and 1 base stayed unmatched. In DNA form, the CDR3 reads TGTGCCAGCAGTCCTAGCGGGAGCACAGATACGCAGTATTTT. The encoded protein is CASSPSGSTDTQYF.

This chain links TRBV7-9 with TRBJ1-4, with D possibly being TRBD1 (6 bases). In germline, CDR1 is SEHNR, CDR2 FQNEAQ (reference sequence). The CDR3 extends over 14 amino acids. V was clipped by 4 bases and J by 8 bases, with 14 bases between them. The CDR3 reads CASSSGHVGEKLFF. For the CDR3, the DNA is TGTGCCAGCAGCTCGGGACACGTCGGGGAAAAACTGTTTTTT.

Notes on this clone: One end of the junction is discordant with germline, which a read error may explain. DNA of the CDR3: TGTGCCAGCAGAGACTCCTTTTTGGAAGCGGGCCCTACCTACGAGCAGTACTTC. Translated, it gives CASRDSFLEAGPTYEQYF. The rearrangement joins TRBV6-4 to TRBJ2-7, with D perhaps TRBD2 (6 bases). There are 18 residues in the CDR3. CDR1 is MRHNA and CDR2 is SNTAGT in the germline V gene.

This clone was recorded only once. The chain links TRBV28 to TRBJ2-5; the match to TRBD1 covers 8 bases. This CDR3 region has 16 residues. Germline V gene lookup returns CDR1 MDHEN and CDR2 SYDVKM. The V and J ends lost 1 base and 5 bases, in that order; junction bases with no gene match: 9. CDR3 sequence reads: CASSLSGRGRGETQYF. CDR3 nucleotide sequence: TGTGCCAGCAGTTTATCGGGCAGGGGGCGTGGGGAGACCCAGTACTTC.

This clone has only a few counts. The V gene is TRBV5-8, the J gene TRBJ2-5; 7 positions agree with TRBD1. The CDR3 contains 13 residues. Germline V gives CDR1 SGHTS, CDR2 YDEGEE. V gave up 4 bases and J gave up 5 bases; unmatched junction bases: 5. CDR3 in DNA: TGTGCCAGCAGCCACAGGGGTAGTGAGACCCAGTACTTC. Amino acids: CASSHRGSETQYF.

The CDR3, as DNA: TGTGCCAGCAGCCCCAATACCCGGAATGAAAAACTGTTTTTT. Translated: CASSPNTRNEKLFF. The genes are TRBV7-2 and TRBJ1-4; D is ambiguous. The CDR3 length is 14 residues. The germline gives CDR1 SGHTA, CDR2 FQGNSA. The V and J ends lost 5 bases and 5 bases respectively, with 12 bases between them.

The V gene is TRBV10-3, the J gene TRBJ2-6, with a possible D match to TRBD1 (6 bases). Germline V gene data show CDR1 as ENHRY and CDR2 as SYGVKD. CDR3 length: 17 residues. V dropped 4 bases and J dropped 0 bases, with 13 bases sitting between them. The CDR3 reads CAISVSGGNSGANVLTF. The CDR3 region has the DNA TGTGCCATCAGTGTCTCTGGGGGCAACTCTGGGGCCAACGTCCTGACTTTC.

The rearrangement uses TRBV5-6 and TRBJ2-4; TRBD1 aligns across 9 bases. The CDR3 loop spans 15 amino acids. V dropped 3 bases and J dropped 6; count of bases not matched to a gene: 7. The germline V gene encodes CDR1 SGHDT and CDR2 YYEEEE. The CDR3 protein is CASSSGQGIGNIQYF. The CDR3, as DNA: TGTGCCAGCAGCTCGGGACAGGGAATAGGAAACATTCAGTACTTC.

This clone was seen only once. This chain joins TRBV6-1 and TRBJ1-2, with D hard to call. V lost 6 bases and J lost 6, with 11 bases in between. The CDR3 contains 12 residues. The germline CDR1 and CDR2 sequences are MNHNS and SASEGT. The CDR3 is CASRDWGNGYTF. The CDR3 region has the DNA TGTGCCAGCAGGGACTGGGGAAATGGCTACACCTTC.